This record concerns one T cell receptor (beta chain) sequence. These data are taken from a study of blood T cell repertoires in COVID-19. Study information: Spain, Italy and the United States supplied samples that represented acute and convalescent COVID-19. Sources were T cells, B-cell-depleted T cells, or PBMCs; the material itself was cDNA or gDNA.

In the study's own analysis: Nucleated cell counts were estimated from reference gene primer amplification. Clones were read by immunoSEQ multiplex PCR, and TCRdb kept only the in-frame ones, dropping some. Clonal size and the V and J genes are those of that table, whereas D and trimming came from the DNA. The table lists more than 65,000 clones, roughly four fifths of them singletons. The sequence came from a human donor in a cohort sampled during active COVID-19. Sequencing was performed on peripheral blood.

CDR3 sequence reads: CAWSRRTGELFF. The CDR3, as DNA: TGTGCCTGGAGCCGCCGGACCGGGGAGCTGTTTTTT. The V and J genes are TRBV30 and TRBJ2-2; no clear D. In germline, CDR1 is GTSNPN, CDR2 SVGIG (reference sequence). V was trimmed by 3 bases and J by 5 bases, leaving 7 bases between them. This CDR3 is 12 amino acids long.